Each of the 15 T cell receptor beta chains below was sequenced from the same sample in a study of PD-1 blockade in classical Hodgkin lymphoma. The method was immunoSEQ multiplex PCR; TCRdb's version includes in-frame clones alone and lacks a portion of them. The sample includes roughly 42,000 clones, 76% of them seen just once. Brentuximab vedotin exposure varied among the patients, all of whom had relapsed after autologous stem cell transplantation. Sequenced material: peripheral blood mononuclear cells (PBMCs), taken at baseline. The receptors were sampled from a human donor with classical Hodgkin lymphoma.

The rearrangement uses TRBV7-8 and TRBJ2-4, with TRBD1 matching over 10 bases. Germline CDR1 is SGHVS and CDR2 is FQNEAQ. The CDR3 spans 15 residues. The ends lost 5 bases at V and 8 bases at J; junction bases unmatched: 9. The CDR3 here is CASSPPGQGWYIQYF. CDR3 bases: TGTGCCAGCAGCCCCCCGGGACAGGGGTGGTACATTCAGTACTTC.

The chain links TRBV5-6 to TRBJ2-1, with 12 bases matching TRBD2. After removal of 3 bases from V and 7 bases from J, the junction contained 11 bases not matched to a gene. Per germline, CDR1 SGHDT and CDR2 YYEEEE. This CDR3 is built from 17 residues. The chain's CDR3 is CASSSGLAGPTGNEQFF. Here the CDR3 DNA reads TGTGCCAGCAGCTCCGGACTAGCGGGACCTACAGGGAATGAGCAGTTCTTC.

In this sample, this clone turned up a few times. The genes are TRBV6-1 and TRBJ2-2; tentative D call: TRBD2 (6 bases). Germline CDR1 reads MNHNS; CDR2 reads SASEGT. The V gene lost 0 bases and the J gene lost 4 bases, with 9 bases spanning the gap. This CDR3 contains 15 residues. The CDR3 sequence: CASSEAPGVTGELFF. CDR3 nucleotide sequence: TGTGCCAGCAGTGAAGCGCCGGGGGTCACCGGGGAGCTGTTTTTT.

The chain carries TRBV18 and TRBJ2-1; D is perhaps TRBD1 or TRBD2 (6 bases each). Trimming removed 1 base at V and 2 bases at J, with 12 bases between. The CDR3 runs to 16 residues. CDR1 is KGHSH, CDR2 LQKENI, per germline. In DNA, the CDR3 is TGTGCCAGCTCACCACGGATGGGGGGCCCCTACAATGAGCAGTTCTTC. Amino acid sequence: CASSPRMGGPYNEQFF.

The V and J genes are TRBV10-3 and TRBJ1-1; maybe TRBD1 (5 bases). Trimming left V 3 bases short and J 5 bases short, with 10 bases between. Germline assignment: CDR1 ENHRY and CDR2 SYGVKD. There are 13 residues in the CDR3. The CDR3 reads CAISDGGWTEAFF. Here the CDR3 DNA reads TGTGCCATCAGTGATGGGGGTTGGACTGAAGCTTTCTTT.

This clone came up a few times. CDR3 protein: CASSAHPHYGYTF. The DNA of the CDR3 is TGTGCCAGCAGTGCGCACCCCCACTATGGCTACACCTTC. The rearrangement joins TRBV27 to TRBJ1-2; D gene uncertain. The CDR3 has 13 amino acids. Germline V gene data show CDR1 as MNHEY and CDR2 as SMNVEV (reference sequence). Trimming pared 5 bases from V and 3 bases from J, leaving 10 bases between.

This clone has a single count. The rearrangement links TRBV7-9 to TRBJ2-3; D remains ambiguous. V lost 3 bases and J lost 6, with 7 bases in between. The germline gives CDR1 SEHNR, CDR2 FQNEAQ (reference sequence). This CDR3 region has 12 residues. For the CDR3, the DNA is TGTGCCAGCAGCTTCCTATCGGATACGCAGTATTTT. It yields the protein CASSFLSDTQYF.

The V gene is TRBV19, the J gene TRBJ1-1; no definite D call. Germline assignment: CDR1 LNHDA and CDR2 SQIVND (reference sequence). V was cut by 6 bases and J by 0 bases, with 17 bases left in between. The CDR3 loop spans 16 amino acids. The CDR3 bases are TGTGCCAGTAGGAGCGGGAGGGAACGCATGAACACTGAAGCTTTCTTT. This gives the protein CASRSGRERMNTEAFF.

This clone was detected only a few times. The CDR3 bases are TGTGCCAGTAGTCCCGGAGGTTTTAGCAATCAGCCCCAGCATTTT. This translates into CASSPGGFSNQPQHF. The genes are TRBV19 and TRBJ1-5, with D unclear. Germline CDR1 and CDR2: LNHDA and SQIVND (reference sequence). The V and J ends lost 5 bases and 0 bases respectively, with 11 bases between them. The CDR3 covers 15 residues.

This clone was picked up one time. This chain joins TRBV6-6 and TRBJ2-7; D might be TRBD2 (5 bases). Looked up from germline, CDR1 is MNHNY and CDR2 is SVGAGI (reference sequence). This CDR3 contains 14 residues. V was shortened by 2 bases and J by 2 bases, with 10 bases between the two germline ends. CDR3 bases: TGTGCCAGCAGTTACGGGATCGGGGCCTACGAGCAGTACTTC. Encoded protein: CASSYGIGAYEQYF.

The V gene is TRBV5-3, the J gene TRBJ2-7, with TRBD1 as a possible D gene (5 bases). TRBV5-3 has ORF status, its function being uncertain. This CDR3 contains 11 residues. The ends were cut back, 3 bases at V and 12 bases at J, with 13 bases in the middle. The CDR3 DNA follows: TGTGCCAGAAGCTCGGGCGGTGGGGCGTACTTC. Its translation is CARSSGGGAYF.

V usage is TRBV5-1 and J usage is TRBJ2-3; TRBD1 matches 7 bases. The V and J ends lost 3 bases and 0 bases, in that order; junction bases with no gene match: 4. Germline V gene data show CDR1 as SGHRS and CDR2 as YFSETQ. The CDR3 consists of 15 residues. The CDR3 sequence: CASSSLQGSTDTQYF. In DNA, the CDR3 is TGCGCCAGCAGCTCTTTACAGGGGAGCACAGATACGCAGTATTTT.

Here the CDR3 reads CASSFSAKNIQYF. DNA of the CDR3: TGTGCCAGCAGTTTCTCAGCCAAAAACATTCAGTACTTC. The chain joins TRBV27 to TRBJ2-4, with no clear D. The V end lost 3 bases, the J end lost 0 bases, and 3 bases lay between the germline ends. The CDR3 is 13 amino acids. Germline values: CDR1 MNHEY, CDR2 SMNVEV (reference sequence).

The chain uses TRBV7-9 and TRBJ1-4, with D unclear. Germline V gives CDR1 SEHNR, CDR2 FQNEAQ (reference sequence). The CDR3 length is 14 residues. Trimming pared 6 bases from V and 7 bases from J, leaving 15 bases between. DNA of the CDR3: TGTGCCAGCAGTCTAGCCCCTCTTGCTGAAAAACTGTTTTTT. Its translation: CASSLAPLAEKLFF.

This sequence joins TRBV19 and TRBJ2-7; D possibly matches TRBD1 or TRBD2 (6 bases each). The CDR3 runs 15 residues. CDR1 is LNHDA, CDR2 SQIVND, per germline (reference sequence). V gave up 5 bases and J gave up 4 bases, with 18 bases separating them. The CDR3 is CASSSPGASGYEQYF. The CDR3 bases are TGTGCCAGTAGTTCTCCGGGGGCCTCAGGGTACGAGCAGTACTTC.